This passage covers 23 T cell receptor beta chains from one sample sequenced in a study of OX40 agonist ivuxolimab in advanced cancers. Produced via immunoSEQ multiplex PCR; TCRdb's table is partial and in-frame only. The table has approximately 60,000 clones, over 80% seen once. The specimen was CD4+ or CD8+ T cells sorted from blood, collected in a trial of the OX40 agonist ivuxolimab. These receptors all stem from an adult with an advanced solid tumor such as melanoma, head and neck, liver or kidney cancer.

The chain recombines TRBV7-2 with TRBJ2-7, with TRBD2 matching over 12 bases. With V trimmed by 5 bases and J by 2 bases, 10 bases remained unmatched. The CDR3 is 17 residues long. Germline CDR1 is SGHTA and CDR2 is FQGNSA. CDR3 in DNA: TGTGCCAGCAGCGCCCCTAGCGGGGGGGTACCCCCCTACGAGCAGTACTTC. Residues: CASSAPSGGVPPYEQYF.

The chain carries TRBV5-5 and TRBJ2-3; 8 nucleotides align to TRBD1. The V gene end was trimmed by 4 bases and the J gene end by 9 bases; junction bases not matched to a gene: 7. Germline V gives CDR1 SGHKS, CDR2 YYEKEE (reference sequence). This CDR3 is built from 13 residues. CDR3: CASSTIQGDTQYF. For the CDR3, the DNA is TGTGCCAGCAGCACCATACAGGGGGACACGCAGTATTTT. The whole variable domain, filled in from reference TRBV5-5 and TRBJ2-3, reads DAGVTQSPTHLIKTRGQQVTLRCSPISGHKSVSWYQQVLGQGPQFIFQYYEKEERGRGNFPDRFSARQFPNYSSELNVNALLLGDSALYLCASSTIQGDTQYFGPGTRLTVL.

This chain uses TRBV30 with TRBJ1-4; 7 bases are shared with TRBD1. From germline, CDR1 is GTSNPN and CDR2 SVGIG (reference sequence). J was trimmed by 8 bases and V by 2 bases; bases with no gene match: 5. The CDR3 covers 13 residues. The CDR3, as DNA: TGTGCCTGGAGTCCAGGGGGATGGGAAAAACTGTTTTTT. This codes for CAWSPGGWEKLFF.

DNA of the CDR3: TGTGCCAGCAGCTTAGCGGGAGTGGATGAAAAACTGTTTTTT. Translation: CASSLAGVDEKLFF. The chain recombines TRBV7-9 with TRBJ1-4; D call uncertain. The CDR3 is 14 amino acids. Per the germline V gene, CDR1 is SEHNR and CDR2 is FQNEAQ (reference sequence). Trimming took off 0 bases at V and 6 bases at J, with 8 bases between the two ends.

V is TRBV19 and J is TRBJ2-5, with D possibly being TRBD1 or TRBD2 (5 bases each). Trimming stripped 4 bases from V and 9 bases from J, with 18 bases between. From germline, CDR1 is LNHDA and CDR2 SQIVND (reference sequence). CDR3 length: 14 amino acids. CDR3 residues: CASSTQGPPVAQYF. In DNA form, the CDR3 reads TGTGCCAGTAGTACCCAGGGACCCCCCGTGGCCCAGTACTTC.

J is TRBJ1-5 and V is TRBV28, with TRBD1 as a possible D gene (5 bases). This CDR3 comprises 15 residues. Per germline, CDR1 MDHEN and CDR2 SYDVKM. V was trimmed by 5 bases and J by 5 bases, leaving 16 bases between them. CDR3 sequence: CASSLQWGVHQPQHF. For the CDR3, the DNA is TGTGCCAGCAGTCTCCAGTGGGGGGTACATCAGCCCCAGCATTTT.

V gene TRBV15 combines with J gene TRBJ2-1; D could derive from TRBD1 or TRBD2 (5 bases each). This CDR3 contains 19 residues. The V gene's germline CDR1 is LNHNV and CDR2 YYDKDF (reference sequence). Between the trimmed V and J ends, which lost 5 bases and 4 bases, there was a span of 27 bases. The CDR3 DNA is TGTGCCACCAGCTTTTACCTACCTCGGGGCCAAGCGACTTACAATGAGCAGTTCTTC. Translating gives CATSFYLPRGQATYNEQFF.

This chain uses TRBV7-3 with TRBJ2-1; 9 bases are a match to TRBD2. Germline values: CDR1 SGHTA, CDR2 FQGTGA. V lost 5 bases, J lost 2 bases, and 4 bases stayed unmatched. This CDR3 comprises 15 residues. CDR3 amino acids: CASSATSGAYNEQFF. DNA for the CDR3: TGTGCCAGCAGCGCGACTAGCGGAGCCTACAATGAGCAGTTCTTC.

The rearrangement uses TRBV5-4 and TRBJ1-2; possible D gene TRBD1, 5 bases. This CDR3 contains 16 residues. The V end lost 1 base, the J end lost 4 bases, and 17 bases lay between the germline ends. Germline assignment: CDR1 SGHNT and CDR2 YYREEE (reference sequence). In nucleotides, the CDR3 is TGTGCCAGCAGCTTGAAAACGGGTCGGCAGGGCTATGGCTACACCTTC. Its protein product is CASSLKTGRQGYGYTF.

The V call is TRBV7-8, the J call TRBJ2-5, with 10 bases lining up with TRBD2. With the DNA end fitting TRBJ2-7 better, the J assignment may be wrong. This CDR3 spans 15 amino acids. In germline, CDR1 is SGHVS, CDR2 FQNEAQ. In nucleotides, the CDR3 is TGTGCCAGCAGCTATCGGACTAGCGGACCTTACGAGCAGTACTTC. Its translation: CASSYRTSGPYEQYF.

The rearrangement links TRBV18 to TRBJ2-7; D is unresolved. CDR1 and CDR2 from the germline V gene are KGHSH and LQKENI. The length of the CDR3 is 14 residues. Trimming removed 2 bases from V and 4 bases from J, with 12 bases in between. The CDR3 sequence: CASSPSNFLYEQYF. The CDR3 nucleotides read TGTGCCAGCTCACCATCGAACTTCTTGTACGAGCAGTACTTC.

By frequency in the sample, this clone is medium-sized (0.01 to 0.1%). The V and J genes are TRBV18 and TRBJ1-5; TRBD1 might be the D (6 bases). This CDR3 has 15 amino acids. Deletions cut 2 bases from V and 3 bases from J, with 11 bases between. Germline CDR1 and CDR2: KGHSH and LQKENI. The CDR3 region has the DNA TGTGCCAGCTCACCATCAGGGGCTGCCAATCAGCCCCAGCATTTT. Translation gives CASSPSGAANQPQHF.

This chain links TRBV6-5 with TRBJ1-2, with a possible D match to TRBD1 (6 bases). Germline CDR1 and CDR2: MNHEY and SVGAGI. The CDR3 covers 14 residues. V was cut by 7 bases and J by 1 base, with 13 bases left in between. CDR3 coding DNA: TGTGCCAGCACTCAGACAGGCTTTAACTATGGCTACACCTTC. Its translation: CASTQTGFNYGYTF.

This chain connects TRBV4-2 to TRBJ1-5, with TRBD1 matching over 7 bases. The trim removed 1 base at V and 0 bases at J, leaving 3 bases unmatched. CDR1 is LGHNA and CDR2 is YNFKEQ in the germline V gene. The CDR3 runs to 16 residues. CDR3 loop: CASSQGGQFSNQPQHF. The CDR3 DNA is TGTGCCAGCAGCCAAGGGGGACAGTTTAGCAATCAGCCCCAGCATTTT.

V gene TRBV5-1 combines with J gene TRBJ2-5, with TRBD2 matching over 9 bases. Per germline, CDR1 SGHRS and CDR2 YFSETQ. V shed 6 bases and J 4 bases; nucleotides not matched to a gene: 10. The CDR3 spans 15 residues. The CDR3 coding sequence is TGCGCCAGCAAAAATAGCGGGAGCGGGGTAGAGACCCAGTACTTC. Its protein product is CASKNSGSGVETQYF.

The V and J genes are TRBV11-2 and TRBJ1-2, with 10 bases that match TRBD1. Per germline, CDR1 SGHAT and CDR2 FQNNGV. The CDR3 runs to 15 residues. J lost 6 bases, V lost 3 bases, and 7 bases had no gene match. The CDR3 loop reads CASSLAGTGVDGYTF. CDR3 DNA: TGTGCCAGCAGCTTGGCCGGGACAGGGGTAGATGGCTACACCTTC.

The chain combines TRBV7-9 with TRBJ2-2; 9 bases are a match to TRBD1. V was pared by 7 bases and J by 6 bases, with 9 bases of the junction left unmatched. This CDR3 comprises 15 residues. CDR1 is SEHNR and CDR2 is FQNEAQ in the germline V gene (reference sequence). The CDR3 bases are TGTGCCAGCACAAAGGACAGGGGCGGTTCCGGGGAGCTGTTTTTT. Amino acid sequence: CASTKDRGGSGELFF.

This sequence joins TRBV28 and TRBJ2-5; D may match TRBD1 or TRBD2 (6 bases each). Germline values: CDR1 MDHEN, CDR2 SYDVKM. The CDR3 is made up of 15 amino acids. V was cut by 5 bases and J by 5 bases, with 18 bases left in between. The CDR3 DNA reads as TGTGCCAGCAGTCTACATACACAGGGAGGTGAGACCCAGTACTTC. Translation gives CASSLHTQGGETQYF. The full variable domain, its missing parts supplied by reference TRBV28 and TRBJ2-5, is DVKVTQSSRYLVKRTGEKVFLECVQDMDHENMFWYRQDPGLGLRLIYFSYDVKMKEKGDIPEGYSVSREKKERFSLILESASTNQTSMYLCASSLHTQGGETQYFGPGTRLLVL.

The rearrangement links TRBV9 to TRBJ1-1, with D unclear. Germline V gene lookup returns CDR1 SGDLS and CDR2 YYNGEE. This CDR3 spans 13 amino acids. V shed 2 bases and J shed 5 bases, with 10 bases lying between them. The CDR3 here is CASSVTEGTEAFF. The CDR3, as DNA: TGTGCCAGCAGCGTTACGGAGGGAACTGAAGCTTTCTTT.

The rearrangement joins TRBV7-8 to TRBJ1-6; tentative D call: TRBD1 (5 bases). V was shortened by 3 bases and J by 7 bases, with 25 bases between the two germline ends. The length of the CDR3 is 19 residues. The germline gives CDR1 SGHVS, CDR2 FQNEAQ. The CDR3 DNA reads as TGTGCCAGCAGCTTTACTTCCGGGACTAACTTAGGCAGCAATTCACCCCTCCACTTT. Translation gives CASSFTSGTNLGSNSPLHF.

A few counts support this clone. The rearrangement uses TRBV28 and TRBJ1-6; the D gene is possibly TRBD1 (5 bases). Germline V gives CDR1 MDHEN, CDR2 SYDVKM. Trimming left V 5 bases short and J 9 bases short, with 17 bases between. This CDR3 region has 15 residues. The CDR3 nucleotides are TGTGCCAGCAGTATGCCGGGACTAAAGGGTTCACCCCTCCACTTT. Its protein is CASSMPGLKGSPLHF.

Note on this clone: Because the CDR3's place on the DNA is in doubt, the DNA is left out and the CDR3 is given as listed by TCRdb. V gene TRBV19 combines with J gene TRBJ1-2. Both ends counted, the CDR3 spans 13 residues. Germline V CDR1 and CDR2: LNHDA, SQIVND (reference sequence). The CDR3 is CASRTSTSDGYTF.

Only one count was recorded for this clone. The rearrangement uses TRBV11-2 and TRBJ1-2; no clear D. Trimming cost V 2 bases and J 4 bases, with 20 bases left between them. The CDR3 spans 17 residues. CDR1 and CDR2 from the germline V gene are SGHAT and FQNNGV. In DNA, the CDR3 is TGTGCCAGCAGCTTATTATCGGCCGGGGTCTTTGGCTATGGCTACACCTTC. Translating it yields CASSLLSAGVFGYGYTF.